Listed below are T cell receptor beta chains from one sample, sequenced in a study of CD8 T cells in Susac syndrome. From the immunoSEQ multiplex PCR reads, TCRdb called clonotypes with MiXCR, one entry per CDR3 protein. The table has 120,000 or so distinct CDR3 sequences, more than 85% seen once. Sequencing was carried out using CD4+ T cells from PBMCs. The receptors were sampled from a human donor with multiple sclerosis. Both conserved end residues are part of each CDR3. The order of the fields is J gene, V gene, D gene, clone size, CDR3 protein, CDR3 DNA. A D gene is named only where the DNA matches it firmly. The size entry is marked missing in some rows and otherwise reads once, few, many or a size class.

>TRBJ2-2|TRBV14|-|-
CASGRGGGELFF
TGTGCCAGCGGGAGAGGCGGCGGGGAGCTGTTTTTT
>TRBJ1-6|TRBV7-3|TRBD1|-
CASSLNQGGNSPLHF
TGTGCCAGCAGCTTAAATCAGGGGGGGAATTCACCCCTCCACTTT
>TRBJ1-6|TRBV18|TRBD1|-
CASSSGDSQSGSPLHF
TGTGCCAGCTCATCAGGGGACAGTCAAAGCGGTTCACCCCTCCACTTT
>TRBJ1-2|TRBV6-2/TRBV6-3|-|-
CASSPTMMTFTLGSF
TGTGCCAGCAGTCCAACTATGATGACCTTCACACTTGGGTCCTTC
>TRBJ2-5|TRBV3-1|TRBD1|-
CASRQGQDQETQYF
TGTGCCAGCAGGCAGGGACAGGACCAAGAGACCCAGTACTTC
>TRBJ1-1|TRBV29-1|-|-
CSAETSNPEAFF
TGCAGCGCCGAAACCTCGAACCCTGAAGCTTTCTTT
>TRBJ2-2|TRBV19|-|once
CASSLYTGINTGELFF
TGTGCCAGTAGTCTTTACACGGGGATTAACACCGGGGAGCTGTTTTTT
>TRBJ1-3|TRBV12-3/TRBV12-4|-|-
CASREVGGNTIYF
TGTGCCAGCAGGGAAGTTGGTGGCAACACCATATATTTT
>TRBJ2-5|TRBV28|-|-
CASSLRQTQYF
TGTGCCAGCAGTTTGAGGCAGACCCAGTACTTC
>TRBJ2-3|TRBV6-5|-|once
CASRGGTDTQYF
TGTGCCAGCAGGGGGGGCACAGATACGCAGTATTTT
>TRBJ2-3|TRBV30|-|-
CAWSRPDTQYF
TGTGCCTGGAGCCGTCCGGATACGCAGTATTTT
>TRBJ2-6|TRBV5-1|-|-
CASSVGTSSGANVLTF
TGCGCCAGCAGCGTCGGAACGAGCTCTGGGGCCAACGTCCTGACTTTC
>TRBJ1-5|TRBV10-3|-|-
CAISESVTLSNQPQHF
TGTGCCATCAGTGAGTCAGTGACATTGAGCAATCAGCCCCAGCATTTT
>TRBJ2-1|TRBV12-3/TRBV12-4|-|once
CASSPHRGAQFF
TGTGCCAGCAGTCCCCATCGGGGAGCGCAGTTCTTC
>TRBJ1-5|TRBV19|-|-
CASSEQVGGNQPQHF
TGTGCCAGTAGTGAACAGGTTGGTGGCAATCAGCCCCAGCATTTT
>TRBJ1-2|TRBV19|-|-
CASSTGRIAYGYTF
TGTGCCAGTAGTACCGGACGTATCGCCTATGGCTACACCTTC
>TRBJ1-2|TRBV30|-|-
CAWSGESGTRDYGYTF
TGTGCCTGGAGTGGAGAGTCTGGAACCCGGGACTATGGCTACACCTTC
>TRBJ2-4|TRBV5-1|-|-
CASSWDGGTENIQYF
TGCGCCAGCAGTTGGGACGGGGGAACGGAAAACATTCAGTACTTC
>TRBJ2-1|TRBV7-2|TRBD2|-
CASSRLAGGPTPYNEQFF
TGTGCCAGCAGTCGGCTAGCGGGGGGGCCGACGCCCTACAATGAGCAGTTCTTC
>TRBJ2-3|TRBV28|TRBD1|-
CASRDSSTDTQYF
TGTGCCAGCCGGGACAGTAGCACAGATACGCAGTATTTT
>TRBJ2-7|TRBV6-5|TRBD2|-
CASTLLAGDTYEQYF
TGTGCCAGCACCCTACTAGCGGGGGACACCTACGAGCAGTACTTC
>TRBJ1-5|TRBV1|-|-
CTSSQDGQPQHF
TGCACCAGCAGCCAAGATGGTCAGCCCCAGCATTTT
>TRBJ1-4|TRBV7-9|-|-
CASSLVGPTLYEKLFF
TGTGCCAGCAGCTTAGTAGGTCCCACCCTGTATGAAAAACTGTTTTTT
>TRBJ2-4|TRBV11-2|TRBD2|-
CASSLAGPKNIQYF
TGTGCCAGCAGCCTAGCGGGGCCCAAAAACATTCAGTACTTC
>TRBJ2-7|TRBV5-6|TRBD1|few
CASSSWDRNEQYF
TGTGCCAGCAGCTCCTGGGACAGGAACGAGCAGTACTTC
>TRBJ2-2|TRBV7-8|TRBD1|-
CASSLWTGGINSGELFF
TGTGCCAGCAGCCTATGGACAGGGGGCATTAATTCGGGGGAGCTGTTTTTT
>TRBJ2-7|TRBV15|TRBD1|few
CATSSQTHDRDGEQYF
TGTGCCACCAGCAGTCAAACCCACGACAGGGATGGGGAGCAGTACTTC
>TRBJ2-2|TRBV7-2|-|-
CASSLAGGSNTGELFF
TGTGCCAGCAGCTTAGCGGGGGGCAGTAACACCGGGGAGCTGTTTTTT
>TRBJ2-1|TRBV15|TRBD2|-
CATSRDRSGAFSYNEQFF
TGTGCCACCAGCAGAGATAGGAGCGGGGCTTTCTCCTACAATGAGCAGTTCTTC
>TRBJ1-3|TRBV12-3/TRBV12-4|-|-
CASRVGRENTIYF
TGTGCCAGCAGGGTGGGCCGGGAAAACACCATATATTTT
>TRBJ2-2|TRBV19|TRBD1|-
CASSPRQGNTGELFF
TGTGCCAGTAGCCCAAGACAGGGGAACACCGGGGAGCTGTTTTTT
>TRBJ1-2|TRBV29-1|-|-
CSAQGFYGYTF
TGCAGCGCTCAGGGGTTCTATGGCTACACCTTC
>TRBJ1-3|TRBV29-1|-|-
CSVVDKSSGNTIYF
TGCAGCGTGGTAGACAAGAGCTCTGGAAACACCATATATTTT
>TRBJ2-7|TRBV6-2/TRBV6-3|TRBD1|-
CASTQGDRIYEQYF
TGTGCCAGCACCCAAGGGGACAGGATCTACGAGCAGTACTTC
>TRBJ2-2|TRBV6-5|-|once
CASRIAPNTGELFF
TGTGCCAGCAGGATCGCCCCGAACACCGGGGAGCTGTTTTTT
>TRBJ2-1|TRBV3-1|TRBD2|-
CASTSSGGKDEQFF
TGTGCCAGCACATCTAGCGGGGGTAAGGATGAGCAGTTCTTC
>TRBJ1-6|TRBV6-6|TRBD1|once
CASSYLRTGESPLHF
TGTGCCAGCAGTTACCTCCGGACAGGGGAATCACCCCTCCACTTT